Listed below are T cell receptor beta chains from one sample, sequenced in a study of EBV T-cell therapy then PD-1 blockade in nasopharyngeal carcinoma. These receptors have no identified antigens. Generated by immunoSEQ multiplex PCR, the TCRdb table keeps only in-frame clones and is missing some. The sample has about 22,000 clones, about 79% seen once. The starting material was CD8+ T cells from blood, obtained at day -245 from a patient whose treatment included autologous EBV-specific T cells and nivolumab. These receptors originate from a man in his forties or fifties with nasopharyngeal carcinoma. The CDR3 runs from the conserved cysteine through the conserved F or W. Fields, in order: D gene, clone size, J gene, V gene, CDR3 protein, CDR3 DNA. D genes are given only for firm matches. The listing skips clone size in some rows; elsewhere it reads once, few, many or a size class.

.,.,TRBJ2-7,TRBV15,CATSAWWGLVPSSYEQYF,TGTGCCACCAGCGCCTGGTGGGGACTGGTCCCAAGCTCCTACGAGCAGTACTTC
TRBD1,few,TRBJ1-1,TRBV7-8,CASSSPRQGIMNTEAFF,TGTGCCAGCAGTTCGCCTCGACAGGGTATCATGAACACTGAAGCTTTCTTT
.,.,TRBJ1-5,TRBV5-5,CASSGRSAGQPQHF,TGTGCCAGCAGCGGACGGTCAGCAGGTCAGCCCCAGCATTTT
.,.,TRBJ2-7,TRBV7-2,CASSPPLQRVFSYEQYF,TGTGCCAGCAGCCCCCCCCTGCAGCGCGTATTCTCCTACGAGCAGTACTTC
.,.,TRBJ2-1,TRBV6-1,CASSEAPGSYNEQFF,TGTGCCAGCAGTGAAGCTCCGGGGTCTTACAATGAGCAGTTCTTC
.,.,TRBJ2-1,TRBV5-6,CASSLEGELSYNEQFF,TGTGCCAGCAGCTTGGAGGGCGAACTGTCCTACAATGAGCAGTTCTTC
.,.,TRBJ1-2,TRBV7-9,CASSSPLLYGYTF,TGTGCCAGCAGCTCGCCCCTCCTCTATGGCTACACCTTC
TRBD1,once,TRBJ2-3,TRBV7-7,CASSETGGNTDTQYF,TGTGCCAGCAGCGAAACAGGGGGAAACACAGATACGCAGTATTTT
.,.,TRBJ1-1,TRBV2,CASIGVNTEAFF,TGTGCCAGCATTGGGGTGAACACTGAAGCTTTCTTT
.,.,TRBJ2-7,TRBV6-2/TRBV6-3,CASSYQGPSYEQYF,TGTGCCAGCAGTTATCAGGGGCCCTCCTACGAGCAGTACTTC
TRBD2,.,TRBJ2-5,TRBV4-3,CASSQERGGQETQYF,TGCGCCAGCAGCCAAGAGCGGGGGGGCCAAGAGACCCAGTACTTC
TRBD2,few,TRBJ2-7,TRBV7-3,CASSSAGGAGEQYF,TGTGCCAGCAGCTCGGCGGGGGGAGCCGGCGAGCAGTACTTC
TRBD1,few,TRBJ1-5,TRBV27,CASSWTGGFQPQHF,TGTGCCAGCAGTTGGACAGGGGGGTTTCAGCCCCAGCATTTT
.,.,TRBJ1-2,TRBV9,CASSVAREPRGGYTF,TGTGCCAGCAGCGTCGCTAGGGAGCCACGGGGAGGCTACACCTTC
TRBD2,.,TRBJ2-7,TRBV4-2,CASSQVAGPYEQYF,TGTGCCAGCAGCCAAGTAGCGGGGCCCTACGAGCAGTACTTC
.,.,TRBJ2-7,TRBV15,CATSPGRDTSSYEQYF,TGTGCCACCAGCCCCGGCCGGGACACATCTTCCTACGAGCAGTACTTC
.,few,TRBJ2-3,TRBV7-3,CASSSLHVSTDTQYF,TGTGCCAGCAGCTCCTTACACGTTAGCACAGATACGCAGTATTTT
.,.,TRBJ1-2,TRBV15,CATSPGEGNYGYTF,TGTGCCACCAGCCCGGGGGAGGGTAACTATGGCTACACCTTC
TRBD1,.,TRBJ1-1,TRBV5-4,CASSLADRGRFSTEAFF,TGTGCCAGCAGCTTGGCCGACAGGGGTAGATTCAGCACTGAAGCTTTCTTT
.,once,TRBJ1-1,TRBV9,CASSLRGAHTEAFF,TGTGCCAGCAGCTTGAGGGGGGCCCACACTGAAGCTTTCTTT
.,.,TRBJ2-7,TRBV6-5,CASGGLPYEQYF,TGTGCCAGCGGAGGGTTACCCTACGAGCAGTACTTC
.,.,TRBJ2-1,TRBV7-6,CASSTTSGEQFF,TGTGCCAGCAGCACCACCAGCGGTGAGCAGTTCTTC
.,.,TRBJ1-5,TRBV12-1,CASSFVEPAYSNQPQHF,TGTGCCAGCAGCTTTGTCGAACCAGCCTATAGCAATCAGCCCCAGCATTTT
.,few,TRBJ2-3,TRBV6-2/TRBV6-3,CASSPPGATDTQYF,TGTGCCAGCAGCCCCCCGGGGGCCACAGATACGCAGTATTTT
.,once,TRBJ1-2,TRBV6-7,CASQGCGYTF,TGTGCCAGTCAGGGATGTGGCTACACCTTC
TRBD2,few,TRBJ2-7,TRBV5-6,CASSAHGTSLYEQYF,TGTGCCAGCAGCGCTCACGGGACTAGCTTGTACGAGCAGTACTTC
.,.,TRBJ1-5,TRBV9,CASSSGDQSWPQHF,TGTGCCAGCAGCTCGGGCGATCAATCGTGGCCCCAGCATTTT
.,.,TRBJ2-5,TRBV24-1,CATSGTGWQETQYF,TGTGCCACCAGTGGAACAGGGTGGCAAGAGACCCAGTACTTC
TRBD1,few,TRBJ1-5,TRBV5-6,CASSGRDRGNQPQHF,TGTGCCAGCAGCGGCCGGGACAGGGGAAATCAGCCCCAGCATTTT
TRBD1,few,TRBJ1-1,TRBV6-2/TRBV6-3,CASSYSGTGRSEAFF,TGTGCCAGCAGTTACTCGGGGACAGGGAGGTCTGAAGCTTTCTTT
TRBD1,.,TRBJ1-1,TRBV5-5,CASSYGQGLIQAFF,TGTGCCAGCAGCTATGGACAGGGCCTTATTCAAGCTTTCTTT
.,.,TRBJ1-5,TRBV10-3,CATGLRSNQPQHF,TGTGCCACCGGGTTGAGGAGCAATCAGCCCCAGCATTTT
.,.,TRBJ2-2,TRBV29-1,CSGVRGAWTGELFF,TGCAGCGGGGTGAGGGGGGCCTGGACCGGGGAGCTGTTTTTT
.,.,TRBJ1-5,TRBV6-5,CASIEGNSLSWPQHF,TGTGCCAGCATCGAGGGAAATAGCCTTTCTTGGCCCCAGCATTTT
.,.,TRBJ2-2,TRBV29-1,CSVYTGTTGELFF,TGCAGCGTTTATACAGGGACCACCGGGGAGCTGTTTTTT
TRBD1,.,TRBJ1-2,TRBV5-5,CASSLGWDRDGYTF,TGTGCCAGCAGCCTCGGATGGGACAGGGATGGCTACACCTTC
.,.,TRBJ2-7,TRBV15,CATSRVGTQTYEQYF,TGTGCCACCAGCAGAGTCGGGACACAGACCTACGAGCAGTACTTC
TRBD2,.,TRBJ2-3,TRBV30,CAWSGLAGGPKSTDTQYF,TGTGCCTGGAGTGGCCTAGCGGGGGGCCCTAAAAGCACAGATACGCAGTATTTT
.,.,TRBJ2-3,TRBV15,CATSRDVKGSDTQYF,TGTGCCACCAGCAGAGATGTAAAGGGATCAGATACGCAGTATTTT